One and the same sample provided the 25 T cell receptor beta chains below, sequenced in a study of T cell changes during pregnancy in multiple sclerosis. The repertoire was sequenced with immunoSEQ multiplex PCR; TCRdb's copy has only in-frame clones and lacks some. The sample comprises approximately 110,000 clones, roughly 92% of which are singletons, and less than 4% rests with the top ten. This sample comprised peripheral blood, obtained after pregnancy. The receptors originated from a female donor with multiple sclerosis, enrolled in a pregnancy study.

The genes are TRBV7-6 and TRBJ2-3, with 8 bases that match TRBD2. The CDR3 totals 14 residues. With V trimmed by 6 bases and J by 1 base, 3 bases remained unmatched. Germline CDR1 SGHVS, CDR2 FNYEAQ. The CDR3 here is CASSRRGGTDTQYF. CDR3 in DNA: TGTGCCAGCAGTCGGCGGGGGGGCACAGATACGCAGTATTTT.

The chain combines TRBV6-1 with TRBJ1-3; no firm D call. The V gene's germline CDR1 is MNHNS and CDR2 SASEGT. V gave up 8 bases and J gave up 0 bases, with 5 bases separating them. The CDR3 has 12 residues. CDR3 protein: CASQNSGNTIYF. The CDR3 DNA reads TGTGCCAGCCAAAACTCTGGAAACACCATATATTTT.

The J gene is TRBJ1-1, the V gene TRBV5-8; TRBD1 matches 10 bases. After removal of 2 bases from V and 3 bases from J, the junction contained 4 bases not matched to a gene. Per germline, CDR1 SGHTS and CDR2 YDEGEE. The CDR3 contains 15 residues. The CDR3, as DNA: TGTGCCAGCAGCTTCCGGACAGGGGGTGACACTGAAGCTTTCTTT. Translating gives CASSFRTGGDTEAFF.

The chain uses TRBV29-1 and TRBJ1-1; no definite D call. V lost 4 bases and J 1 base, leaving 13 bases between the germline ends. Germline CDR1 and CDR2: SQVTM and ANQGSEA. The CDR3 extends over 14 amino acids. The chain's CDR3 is CSVVSARGNTEAFF. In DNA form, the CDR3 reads TGCAGCGTTGTATCGGCGCGGGGGAACACTGAAGCTTTCTTT.

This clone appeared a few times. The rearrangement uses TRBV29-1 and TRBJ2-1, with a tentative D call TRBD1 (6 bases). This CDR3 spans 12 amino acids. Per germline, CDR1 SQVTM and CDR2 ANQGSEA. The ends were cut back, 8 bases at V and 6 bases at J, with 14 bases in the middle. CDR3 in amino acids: CSYNRESNEQFF. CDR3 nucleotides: TGCAGCTACAACAGGGAAAGCAATGAGCAGTTCTTC.

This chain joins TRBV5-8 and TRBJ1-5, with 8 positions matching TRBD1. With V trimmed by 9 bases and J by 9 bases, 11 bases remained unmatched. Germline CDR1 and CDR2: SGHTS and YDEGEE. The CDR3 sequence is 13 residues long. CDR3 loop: CATSGQGWSPQHF. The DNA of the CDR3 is TGTGCCACCTCTGGACAGGGATGGTCGCCCCAGCATTTT.

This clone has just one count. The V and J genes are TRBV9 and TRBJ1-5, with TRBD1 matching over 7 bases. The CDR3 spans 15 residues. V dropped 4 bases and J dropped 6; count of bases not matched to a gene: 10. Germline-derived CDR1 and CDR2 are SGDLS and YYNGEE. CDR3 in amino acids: CASSPEDRVVQPQHF. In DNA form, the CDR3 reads TGTGCCAGCAGCCCGGAAGACAGGGTTGTTCAGCCCCAGCATTTT.

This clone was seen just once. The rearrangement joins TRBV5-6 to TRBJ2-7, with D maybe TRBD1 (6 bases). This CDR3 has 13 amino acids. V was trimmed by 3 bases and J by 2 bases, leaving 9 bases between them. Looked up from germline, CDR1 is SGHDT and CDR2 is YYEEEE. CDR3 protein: CASSSGAAYEQYF. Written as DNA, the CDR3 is TGTGCCAGCAGCTCAGGGGCTGCCTACGAGCAGTACTTC. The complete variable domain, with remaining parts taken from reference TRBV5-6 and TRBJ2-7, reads DAGVTQSPTHLIKTRGQQVTLRCSPKSGHDTVSWYQQALGQGPQFIFQYYEEEERQRGNFPDRFSGHQFPNYSSELNVNALLLGDSALYLCASSSGAAYEQYFGPGTRLTVT.

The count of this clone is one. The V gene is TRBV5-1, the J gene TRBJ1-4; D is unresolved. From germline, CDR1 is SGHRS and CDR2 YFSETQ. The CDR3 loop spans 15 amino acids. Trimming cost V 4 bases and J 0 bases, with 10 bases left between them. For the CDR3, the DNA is TGCGCCAGCAGCCTCGGAGGGTCAACTAATGAAAAACTGTTTTTT. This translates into CASSLGGSTNEKLFF.

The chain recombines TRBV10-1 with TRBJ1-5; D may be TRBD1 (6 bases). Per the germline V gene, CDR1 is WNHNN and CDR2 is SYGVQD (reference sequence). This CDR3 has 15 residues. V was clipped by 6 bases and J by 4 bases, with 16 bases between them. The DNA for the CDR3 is TGCGCCAGCAGGCTTACGATTCAGGGGAATCAGCCCCAGCATTTT. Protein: CASRLTIQGNQPQHF.

As DNA, the CDR3 is TGTGCCAGCAGCTTAGGCGGCAGGGCGACTTTCTTT. Protein sequence: CASSLGGRATFF. V is TRBV7-8 and J is TRBJ1-1, with a possible D match to TRBD1 (5 bases). V lost 1 base and J lost 12, with 12 bases in between. This CDR3 is 12 amino acids long. Germline V gives CDR1 SGHVS, CDR2 FQNEAQ.

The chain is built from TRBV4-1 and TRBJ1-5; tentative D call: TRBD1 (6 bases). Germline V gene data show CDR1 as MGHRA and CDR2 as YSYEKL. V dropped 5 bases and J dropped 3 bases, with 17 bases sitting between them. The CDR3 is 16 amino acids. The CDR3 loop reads CASSYGDMGNNQPQHF. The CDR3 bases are TGCGCCAGCAGCTATGGGGACATGGGGAACAATCAGCCCCAGCATTTT.

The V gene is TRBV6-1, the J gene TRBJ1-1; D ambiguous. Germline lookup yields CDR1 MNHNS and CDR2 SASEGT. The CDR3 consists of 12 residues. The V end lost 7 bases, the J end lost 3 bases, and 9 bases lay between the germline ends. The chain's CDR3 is CASINKYTEAFF. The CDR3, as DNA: TGTGCCAGCATAAACAAATACACTGAAGCTTTCTTT.

CDR3 sequence: CASSTNPTGGETQYF. CDR3 bases: TGTGCCAGCAGCACCAACCCGACAGGCGGCGAGACCCAGTACTTC. The V call is TRBV11-1, the J call TRBJ2-5; weak D call: TRBD1 (6 bases). The CDR3 has 15 amino acids. In germline, CDR1 is SGHAT, CDR2 FQDESV (reference sequence). V lost 5 bases and J lost 5, with 18 bases in between.

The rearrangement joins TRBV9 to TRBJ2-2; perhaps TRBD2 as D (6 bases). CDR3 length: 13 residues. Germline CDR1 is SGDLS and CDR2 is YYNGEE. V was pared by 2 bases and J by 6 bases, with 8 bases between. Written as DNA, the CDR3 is TGTGCCAGCAGCGTCGGGAGACCCGGGGAGCTGTTTTTT. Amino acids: CASSVGRPGELFF.

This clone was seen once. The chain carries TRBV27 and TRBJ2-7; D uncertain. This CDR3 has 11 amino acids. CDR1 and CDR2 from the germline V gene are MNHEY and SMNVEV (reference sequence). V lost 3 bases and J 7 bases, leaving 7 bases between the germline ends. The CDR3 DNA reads TGTGCCAGCAGTTTTGGTCGGGAGCAGTACTTC. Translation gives CASSFGREQYF.

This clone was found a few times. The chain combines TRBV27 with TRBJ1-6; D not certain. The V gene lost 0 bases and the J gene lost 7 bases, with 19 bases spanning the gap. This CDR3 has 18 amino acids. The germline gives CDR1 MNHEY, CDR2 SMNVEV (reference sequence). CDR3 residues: CASSLSSVSGVGNSPLHF. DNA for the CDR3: TGTGCCAGCAGTTTATCTTCCGTTTCCGGGGTCGGGAATTCACCCCTCCACTTT.

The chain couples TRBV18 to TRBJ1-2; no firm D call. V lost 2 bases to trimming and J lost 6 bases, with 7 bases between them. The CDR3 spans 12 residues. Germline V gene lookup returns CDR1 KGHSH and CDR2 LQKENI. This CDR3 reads CASSPNQDGYTF. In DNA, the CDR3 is TGTGCCAGCTCACCAAATCAGGATGGCTACACCTTC.

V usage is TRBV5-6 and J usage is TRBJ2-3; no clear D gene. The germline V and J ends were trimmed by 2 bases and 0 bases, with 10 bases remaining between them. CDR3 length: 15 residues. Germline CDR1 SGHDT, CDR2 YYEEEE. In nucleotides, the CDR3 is TGTGCCAGCAGCTTTGTAGAAACCAGCACAGATACGCAGTATTTT. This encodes CASSFVETSTDTQYF.

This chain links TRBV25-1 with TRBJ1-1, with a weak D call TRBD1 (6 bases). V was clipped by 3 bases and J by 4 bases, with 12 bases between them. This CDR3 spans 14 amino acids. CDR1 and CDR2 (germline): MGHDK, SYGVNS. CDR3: CASSEGGASTEAFF. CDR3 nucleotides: TGTGCCAGCAGTGAGGGGGGGGCGAGCACTGAAGCTTTCTTT.

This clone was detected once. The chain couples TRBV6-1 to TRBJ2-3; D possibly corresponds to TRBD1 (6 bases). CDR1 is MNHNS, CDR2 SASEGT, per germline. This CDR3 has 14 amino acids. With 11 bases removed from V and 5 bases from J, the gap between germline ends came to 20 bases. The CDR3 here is CAEAQGGSIDTQYF. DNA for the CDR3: TGTGCCGAAGCGCAAGGGGGAAGTATAGATACGCAGTATTTT.

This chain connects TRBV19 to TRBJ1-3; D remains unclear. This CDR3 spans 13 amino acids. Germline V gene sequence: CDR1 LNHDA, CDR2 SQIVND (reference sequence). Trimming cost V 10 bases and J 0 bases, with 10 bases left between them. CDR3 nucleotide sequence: TGTGCCACCACACCGAACTCTGGAAACACCATATATTTT. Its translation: CATTPNSGNTIYF.

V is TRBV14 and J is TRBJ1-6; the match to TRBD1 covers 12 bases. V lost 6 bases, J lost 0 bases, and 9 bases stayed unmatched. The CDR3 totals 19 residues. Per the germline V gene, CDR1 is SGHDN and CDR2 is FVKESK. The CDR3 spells CASSRTGQGASSYNSPLHF. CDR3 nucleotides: TGTGCCAGCAGTCGTACGGGACAGGGGGCGAGCTCCTATAATTCACCCCTCCACTTT.

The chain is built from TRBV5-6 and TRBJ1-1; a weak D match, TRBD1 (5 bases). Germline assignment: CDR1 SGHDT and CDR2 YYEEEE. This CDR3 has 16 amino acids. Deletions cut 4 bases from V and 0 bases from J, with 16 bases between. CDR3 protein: CASSLGRGRLNTEAFF. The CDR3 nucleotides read TGTGCCAGCAGCCTGGGGAGGGGCAGGTTGAACACTGAAGCTTTCTTT.

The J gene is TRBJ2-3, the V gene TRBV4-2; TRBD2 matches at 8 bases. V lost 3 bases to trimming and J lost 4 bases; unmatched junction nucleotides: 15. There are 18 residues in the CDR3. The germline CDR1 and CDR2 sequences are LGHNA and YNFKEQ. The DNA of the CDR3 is TGTGCCAGCAGCCAGGTAATAGCGGGGCTCAACGGATCAGATACGCAGTATTTT. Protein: CASSQVIAGLNGSDTQYF.